A selection of T cell receptor beta chains follows, all from one sample in a study of blood T cell repertoires in COVID-19. Data came from immunoSEQ multiplex PCR; TCRdb stores just in-frame clones and leaves some out. Of about 300,000 clones listed, around 90% are singletons. Sequencing was carried out using peripheral blood. The receptors here all came from a woman aged 45 to 65 with COVID-19, enrolled during active disease. Both conserved end residues are part of each CDR3. D genes are given only for firm matches. A clone size is listed for some rows: how often the clone was seen (once, few, many), or a class if it is expanded.

j_call d_call v_call clone_size cdr3_aa
TRBJ2-2 TRBD2 TRBV9 once CASSVEPPLGTSGHRGAVF
TRBJ2-6 . TRBV6-2/TRBV6-3 . CASSPDSFNVLTF
TRBJ1-2 . TRBV2 . CASRNQGYGYTF
TRBJ1-2 . TRBV19 . CASTKVGGSNYGYTF
TRBJ1-1 TRBD1 TRBV30 . CAWSTRGRFPNTEAFF
TRBJ1-1 . TRBV18 . CASSPDSNTEAFF
TRBJ2-1 TRBD1 TRBV9 . CASSERDRGYNEQFF
TRBJ1-2 . TRBV9 . CASSVVGQSGRGYTF
TRBJ1-5 . TRBV19 . CASSKVPGSSNQPQHF
TRBJ1-2 . TRBV4-3 . CASSQDGRSNYGYTF
TRBJ1-5 TRBD1 TRBV6-6 . CASSSGTGNQPQHF
TRBJ1-2 . TRBV3-1/TRBV3-2 . CASSHLRQTTNYGYTF
TRBJ2-2 . TRBV9 . CASSVSYRTGELFF
TRBJ1-5 . TRBV4-1 . CASSQPAGNQPQHF
TRBJ1-2 . TRBV27 many CASTFGRSVFF
TRBJ2-4 . TRBV29-1 . CSVVIPGKNIQYF
TRBJ2-7 TRBD1 TRBV2 . CASMDRDSYEQYF
TRBJ1-6 . TRBV10-3 . CASFNPSSYNSPLHF
TRBJ1-6 . TRBV19 few CASKEVGNSPLHF
TRBJ2-7 TRBD2 TRBV7-9 . CASSLVSSGRYEQYF
TRBJ2-3 TRBD1 TRBV28 . CASSLQSTTGGRDTQYF
TRBJ2-3 . TRBV4-1 . CASSPETGVADTQYF
TRBJ2-7 TRBD2 TRBV4-2 . CASSQGLTSGYSYEQYF
TRBJ1-1 . TRBV30 . CAWSVRGMGYTEAFF
TRBJ2-1 . TRBV2 once CASSEGAWSSYNEQFF
TRBJ2-3 . TRBV2 once CASSGGHSTDTQYF
TRBJ2-7 . TRBV6-2/TRBV6-3 . CASSYAGGRISGYEQYF
TRBJ2-1 TRBD2 TRBV24-1 . CATSDWASGDEQFF
TRBJ1-3 . TRBV5-6 few CASKDENRASPVHFTIYF
TRBJ2-7 TRBD2 TRBV7-2 once CASSPRTSGLTYEQYF
TRBJ2-2 TRBD1 TRBV11-3 . CASSLWGQGARAGELFF
TRBJ2-3 . TRBV5-4 . CASRQTDTQYF
TRBJ1-1 . TRBV5-1 . CASSLSGTLNTEAFF
TRBJ1-5 . TRBV18 . CASSPMGRQPQHF
TRBJ2-2 TRBD1 TRBV11-3 once CASTYGGQGASGELFF
TRBJ2-5 . TRBV6-6 once CASSTRTGVETQYF
TRBJ2-5 TRBD1 TRBV19 . CASSTNDRAGETQYF
TRBJ2-4 . TRBV30 once CAWSPTGLDIQYF
TRBJ1-2 . TRBV7-2 once CASSQDNKYGYTF
TRBJ2-7 . TRBV10-2 . CASSGETRGLPYEQYF
TRBJ2-3 TRBD2 TRBV6-5 . CASSRSGRDTDTQYF
TRBJ2-2 TRBD1 TRBV5-4 . CASSGRKDRGWTGELFF
TRBJ2-7 . TRBV11-3 . CASSSGGTALGEQYF
TRBJ2-2 TRBD2 TRBV5-1 . CASSLAGGGTGELFF
TRBJ2-1 . TRBV3-1/TRBV3-2 . CASSQDQGYNEQFF
TRBJ1-1 . TRBV6-5 . CASSYSGGMNTEAFF
TRBJ2-1 TRBD2 TRBV6-2/TRBV6-3 . CASSGQLAGGPSGEQFF
TRBJ1-1 . TRBV25-1 . CASRRPEDTEAFF
TRBJ1-2 . TRBV7-2 . CASRSGAGSYGYTF
TRBJ1-2 TRBD1 TRBV5-1 . CASSLGTGRYGYTF
TRBJ1-2 . TRBV19 . CASSIAGGPYGYTF